The 15 T cell receptor beta chains below were found in one sample sequenced in a study of OX40 agonist ivuxolimab in advanced cancers. Profiled with immunoSEQ multiplex PCR; TCRdb holds only in-frame clones, not every one. The sample yields 55,000 to 80,000 clones, more than 85% seen once. This material consisted of CD4+ or CD8+ T cells sorted from blood, taken in a trial of the OX40 agonist ivuxolimab. The receptors stem from an adult with an advanced solid tumor such as melanoma, head and neck, liver or kidney cancer.

This clone has just one count. The V call is TRBV27, the J call TRBJ1-4; perhaps TRBD1 as D (5 bases). Germline values: CDR1 MNHEY, CDR2 SMNVEV (reference sequence). The CDR3 length is 15 residues. Trimming left V 3 bases short and J 1 base short, with 9 bases between. Here the CDR3 DNA reads TGTGCCAGCAGTTTGATGGGGGAAACTAATGAAAAACTGTTTTTT. This gives the protein CASSLMGETNEKLFF.

V usage is TRBV4-1 and J usage is TRBJ1-3; 9 nucleotides align to TRBD1. CDR1 is MGHRA, CDR2 YSYEKL, per germline. The CDR3 consists of 15 residues. The V and J ends lost 0 bases and 8 bases, in that order; junction bases with no gene match: 5. Here the CDR3 reads CASSQDSGTGHTIYF. The CDR3 nucleotides read TGCGCCAGCAGCCAAGATTCAGGGACAGGGCACACCATATATTTT.

The chain recombines TRBV7-2 with TRBJ2-1; 7 bases map to TRBD2. From germline, CDR1 is SGHTA and CDR2 FQGNSA. V lost 1 base and J lost 2; bases outside the gene matches: 5. The CDR3 extends over 16 amino acids. CDR3 in DNA: TGTGCCAGCAGCTTAGAGGGCGGGAGTGCCTACAATGAGCAGTTCTTC. Amino acids: CASSLEGGSAYNEQFF.

The V and J genes are TRBV7-2 and TRBJ1-3, with unresolved D. The germline gives CDR1 SGHTA, CDR2 FQGNSA. V was trimmed by 5 bases and J by 8 bases, leaving 13 bases between them. There are 13 residues in the CDR3. CDR3 coding DNA: TGTGCCAGCAGCCCTGGACCGCGGGACACCATATATTTT. It encodes CASSPGPRDTIYF.

This chain joins TRBV28 and TRBJ1-2; D gene ambiguous. CDR3 length: 12 amino acids. Germline CDR1 is MDHEN and CDR2 is SYDVKM. V lost 2 bases to trimming and J lost 4 bases, with 5 bases between them. CDR3 nucleotides: TGTGCCAGCAGTTTAAGGAGCTATGGCTACACCTTC. Residues: CASSLRSYGYTF.

J is TRBJ2-7 and V is TRBV7-2; TRBD2 agrees at 8 bases. Germline V gene data show CDR1 as SGHTA and CDR2 as FQGNSA. With V trimmed by 1 base and J by 6 bases, 2 bases remained unmatched. The CDR3 length is 13 residues. The CDR3 DNA is TGTGCCAGCAGCTTAGAGAGCGGGAGCGAGCAGTACTTC. Translated: CASSLESGSEQYF.

The V gene is TRBV7-8, the J gene TRBJ1-3; D ambiguous. CDR1 is SGHVS, CDR2 FQNEAQ, per germline. This CDR3 region has 14 residues. V lost 6 bases and J lost 2, with 11 bases in between. CDR3 residues: CASRPQNTGNTIYF. DNA of the CDR3: TGTGCCAGCAGGCCACAGAACACTGGAAACACCATATATTTT.

This rearrangement joins TRBV6-5 to TRBJ2-3; D gene unclear. The CDR3 has 11 residues. The germline gives CDR1 MNHEY, CDR2 SVGAGI. With 6 bases removed from V and 2 bases from J, the gap between germline ends came to 3 bases. CDR3 sequence (DNA): TGTGCCAGCAGCACCACAGATACGCAGTATTTT. Translated: CASSTTDTQYF.

This chain uses TRBV7-2 with TRBJ2-2, with a weak D call TRBD2 (5 bases). Germline CDR1 SGHTA, CDR2 FQGNSA. The V and J ends lost 2 bases and 7 bases respectively, with 11 bases between them. The length of the CDR3 is 14 residues. The CDR3 loop reads CASSLRQAGGELFF. The CDR3 DNA reads as TGTGCCAGCAGCTTAAGGCAGGCGGGCGGGGAGCTGTTTTTT.

This chain uses TRBV6-1 with TRBJ1-1; D gene uncertain. Between the trimmed V and J ends, which lost 7 bases and 1 base, there was a span of 16 bases. Per the germline V gene, CDR1 is MNHNS and CDR2 is SASEGT. There are 15 residues in the CDR3. As DNA, the CDR3 is TGTGCCAGCACCCCTGAGGTTACAGAGAACACTGAAGCTTTCTTT. Translated, it gives CASTPEVTENTEAFF.

The chain combines TRBV30 with TRBJ1-5; perhaps TRBD1 as D (5 bases). CDR1 and CDR2 from the germline V gene are GTSNPN and SVGIG (reference sequence). V was cut by 4 bases and J by 0 bases, with 13 bases left in between. This CDR3 comprises 15 residues. The CDR3 DNA reads as TGTGCCTGGACTCACCTAGGGGTTAGCAATCAGCCCCAGCATTTT. Encoded protein: CAWTHLGVSNQPQHF.

J is TRBJ2-6 and V is TRBV5-1; D not resolved. The germline V and J ends were trimmed by 0 bases and 0 bases, with 16 bases remaining between them. The CDR3 has 19 residues. Germline V lookup: CDR1 SGHRS, CDR2 YFSETQ. The CDR3 loop is CASSLAGYGPSSGANVLTF. As DNA, the CDR3 is TGCGCCAGCAGCTTGGCCGGGTACGGACCCAGCTCTGGGGCCAACGTCCTGACTTTC.

The CDR3 DNA reads TGTGCCAGCAGCCTTCTCGGGACAGGGGATCAAAGTGGGGAGACCCAGTACTTC. This translates into CASSLLGTGDQSGETQYF. The V and J genes are TRBV21-1 and TRBJ2-5; the D segment call TRBD1 is taken from the table without a DNA check. TRBV21-1 is annotated as a pseudogene. The CDR3 has 18 residues.

The rearrangement links TRBV7-2 to TRBJ2-2, with a tentative D call TRBD1 (5 bases). The germline CDR1 and CDR2 sequences are SGHTA and FQGNSA. The CDR3 runs 14 residues. Trimming took 8 bases from V and 1 from J, leaving 11 bases between them. This CDR3 is CASLRTQNTGELFF. The CDR3 nucleotides read TGTGCCAGCTTACGGACACAGAACACCGGGGAGCTGTTTTTT.

The chain has TRBV19 and TRBJ1-5; no clear D gene. CDR3 size: 15 residues. CDR1 is LNHDA and CDR2 is SQIVND in the germline V gene (reference sequence). Trimming shortened V by 5 bases and J by 7 bases, and 18 bases separated the two germline ends. In DNA form, the CDR3 reads TGTGCCAGTAGTTCCCAGGCGGACCATAGCCAGCCCCAGCATTTT. It codes for CASSSQADHSQPQHF.